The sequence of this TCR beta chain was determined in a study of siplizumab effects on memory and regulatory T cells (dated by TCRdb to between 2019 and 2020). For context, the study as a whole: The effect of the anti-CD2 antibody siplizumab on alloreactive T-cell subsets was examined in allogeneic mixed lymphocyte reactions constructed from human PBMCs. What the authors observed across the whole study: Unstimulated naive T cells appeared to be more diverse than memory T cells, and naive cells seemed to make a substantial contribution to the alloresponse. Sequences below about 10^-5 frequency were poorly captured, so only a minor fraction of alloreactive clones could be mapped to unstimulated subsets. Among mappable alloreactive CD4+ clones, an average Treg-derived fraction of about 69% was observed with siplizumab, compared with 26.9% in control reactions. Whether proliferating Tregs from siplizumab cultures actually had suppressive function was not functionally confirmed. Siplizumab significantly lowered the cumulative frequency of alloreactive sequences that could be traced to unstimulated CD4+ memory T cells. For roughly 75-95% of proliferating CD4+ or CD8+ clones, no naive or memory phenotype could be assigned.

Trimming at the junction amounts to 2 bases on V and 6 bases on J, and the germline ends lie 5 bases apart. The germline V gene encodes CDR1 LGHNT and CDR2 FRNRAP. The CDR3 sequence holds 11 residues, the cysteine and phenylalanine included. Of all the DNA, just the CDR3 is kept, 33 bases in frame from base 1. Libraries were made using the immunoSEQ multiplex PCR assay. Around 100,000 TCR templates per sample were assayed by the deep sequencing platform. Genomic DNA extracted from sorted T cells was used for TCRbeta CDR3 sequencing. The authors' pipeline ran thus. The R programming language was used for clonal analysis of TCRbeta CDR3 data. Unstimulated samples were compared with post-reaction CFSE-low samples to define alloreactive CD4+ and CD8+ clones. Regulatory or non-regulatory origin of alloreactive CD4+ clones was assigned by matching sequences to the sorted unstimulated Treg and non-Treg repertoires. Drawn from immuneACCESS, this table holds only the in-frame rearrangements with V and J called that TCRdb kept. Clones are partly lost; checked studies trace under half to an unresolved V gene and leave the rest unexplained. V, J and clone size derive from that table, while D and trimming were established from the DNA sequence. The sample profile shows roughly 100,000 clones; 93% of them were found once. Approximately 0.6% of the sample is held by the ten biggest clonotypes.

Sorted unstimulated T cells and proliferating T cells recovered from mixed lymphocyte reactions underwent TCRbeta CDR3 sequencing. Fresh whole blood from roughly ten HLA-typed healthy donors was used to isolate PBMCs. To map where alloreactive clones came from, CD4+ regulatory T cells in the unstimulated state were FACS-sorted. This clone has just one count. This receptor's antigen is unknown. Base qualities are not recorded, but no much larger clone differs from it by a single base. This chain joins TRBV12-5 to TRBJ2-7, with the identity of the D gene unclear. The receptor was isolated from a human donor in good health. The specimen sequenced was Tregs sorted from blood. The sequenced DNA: TGTGCTAGTGGTTTGTATACCGAGCAGTACTTC. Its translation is CASGLYTEQYF.